This T cell receptor beta chain was retrieved from a study of cytomegalovirus exposure and HLA in healthy donors. Trimming took 5 bases from V and 0 from J, leaving 17 bases between them. The CDR3 length is 17 residues. From germline, CDR1 is GTSNPN and CDR2 SVGIG (reference sequence). Sequencing was performed with immunoSEQ multiplex PCR; in TCRdb, only in-frame clones are kept and a portion is missing. The sample has around 220,000 clones, around four fifths seen once. Whole-study findings and limits: Per published reports, the classifier diagnosed cytomegalovirus status with high specificity and sensitivity.

Remarks on this clone: Its cognate antigen is unknown.

The source material was PBMCs. J is TRBJ2-6 and V is TRBV30, with a tentative D call TRBD1 (6 bases). The TCR originated in a woman aged 25 to 39 in good health and CMV-seropositive. The CDR3, as DNA: TGTGCCTGGGGGTCCCTTACAGGGAGCTCTGGGGCCAACGTCCTGACTTTC. This encodes CAWGSLTGSSGANVLTF.